This TCR beta chain appears in the sequencing data of a study of post-analysis software for immune sequencing data. As for the study in general: The patients showed relapsing-remitting, secondary progressive and progressive-relapsing multiple sclerosis courses. Study-level findings and limits: TRBV5-6, TRBV5-1 and TRBV20-1 were among roughly 5 TRBV segments more frequent in patients than controls. Controls had significantly higher normalized Chao1 diversity than multiple sclerosis patients.

The V gene lost 7 bases and the J gene lost 0 bases, with 10 bases spanning the gap. The CDR3 contains 14 residues. Looked up from germline, CDR1 is MNHNS and CDR2 is SASEGT. The TCR beta cDNA libraries carried unique molecular identifiers. Input amounts of 1 to 10 million T cells were used. These gave 500,000 or so cDNA molecules, so each molecule approximated one T cell. TCRdb ran MiXCR on the PCR reads and lists one entry per CDR3 protein. Among roughly 540,000 distinct CDR3 sequences listed, roughly 34% were seen once. Only a few counts were recorded for this clonotype. Its antigen is not identified.

The sample taken for sequencing was blood. This sequence was found in a girl between 2 and 17 years old with multiple sclerosis. V is TRBV6-1 and J is TRBJ2-1; D gene uncertain. CDR3 region: CASTPGFSYNEQFF. The CDR3, as DNA: TGTGCCAGCACCCCAGGATTCTCCTACAATGAGCAGTTCTTC.